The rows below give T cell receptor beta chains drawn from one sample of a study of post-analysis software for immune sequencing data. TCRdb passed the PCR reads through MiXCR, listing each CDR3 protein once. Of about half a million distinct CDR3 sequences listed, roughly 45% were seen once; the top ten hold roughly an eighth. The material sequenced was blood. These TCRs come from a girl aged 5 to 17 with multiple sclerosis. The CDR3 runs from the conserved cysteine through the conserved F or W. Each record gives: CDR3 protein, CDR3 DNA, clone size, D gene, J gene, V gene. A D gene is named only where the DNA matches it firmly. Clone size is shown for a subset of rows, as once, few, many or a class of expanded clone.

CASKGQETQYF TGTGCCAGCAAGGGTCAAGAGACCCAGTACTTC few - TRBJ2-5 TRBV2
CSVMTSGNTGELFF TGCAGTGTCATGACTAGCGGGAACACCGGGGAGCTGTTTTTT - TRBD2 TRBJ2-2 TRBV20-1
CASSFPTGSSYNEQFF TGTGCCAGCAGTTTCCCGACAGGGAGCTCCTACAATGAGCAGTTCTTC - TRBD1 TRBJ2-1 TRBV12-3/TRBV12-4
CASSAYAVGTITETQYF TGCGCCAGCAGCGCCTACGCGGTGGGCACAATCACGGAGACCCAGTACTTC - - TRBJ2-5 TRBV5-1
CASGDGVSPLHF TGTGCCAGCGGGGACGGTGTCTCACCCCTCCACTTT - - TRBJ1-6 TRBV27
CASSRTGVDTDTQYF TGTGCCAGCAGCCGGACAGGGGTTGACACAGATACGCAGTATTTT - TRBD1 TRBJ2-3 TRBV7-3
CASSEQGYGYTF TGTGCCAGCAGTGAACAAGGATATGGCTACACCTTC - - TRBJ1-2 TRBV2
CAWSSGTGVGYTF TGTGCCTGGAGTTCCGGGACAGGGGTCGGCTACACCTTC once TRBD1 TRBJ1-2 TRBV30
CASRASETPYF TGTGCCAGCAGAGCTAGCGAAACTCCGTATTTT - - TRBJ2-3 TRBV6-1
CAISDGQGGETQYF TGTGCCATCAGTGACGGACAGGGAGGAGAGACCCAGTACTTC - TRBD1 TRBJ2-5 TRBV10-3
CASSQGGTIYNEQFF TGTGCCAGCAGCCAAGGGGGGACTATATACAATGAGCAGTTCTTC - TRBD2 TRBJ2-1 TRBV14
CASPEDRGLAGVLETQYF TGTGCCAGCCCGGAGGACAGGGGACTAGCGGGAGTCCTAGAGACCCAGTACTTC - TRBD2 TRBJ2-5 TRBV7-8
CSARGGAGPSYEQYF TGCAGTGCTAGAGGCGGAGCGGGGCCTTCCTACGAGCAGTACTTC - TRBD2 TRBJ2-7 TRBV20-1
CASSWDSPRKFF TGTGCCAGCAGTTGGGACTCCCCCCGTAAGTTCTTC - - TRBJ2-1 TRBV12-3/TRBV12-4
CASSRPSGIYNEQFF TGTGCCAGCAGCAGGCCCAGCGGGATCTACAATGAGCAGTTCTTC - TRBD2 TRBJ2-1 TRBV12-3/TRBV12-4
CSVAGELTETQYF TGCAGCGTAGCGGGAGAGTTGACGGAGACCCAGTACTTC - TRBD2 TRBJ2-5 TRBV29-1
CASRSGGEEAFF TGTGCCAGCAGATCAGGGGGCGAGGAAGCTTTCTTT - TRBD1 TRBJ1-1 TRBV28
CASSPAWGSNQPQHF TGCGCCAGCAGCCCAGCCTGGGGGAGCAATCAGCCCCAGCATTTT - - TRBJ1-5 TRBV5-1
CAISATDRSTNYGYTF TGTGCCATCAGCGCTACGGACAGGTCCACTAACTATGGCTACACCTTC few TRBD1 TRBJ1-2 TRBV10-3
CSARDVQGRYNEQFF TGCAGTGCTAGAGATGTACAGGGGCGATACAATGAGCAGTTCTTC - TRBD1 TRBJ2-1 TRBV20-1
CNVPGLESYEQYF TGCAACGTCCCGGGACTGGAATCCTACGAGCAGTACTTC - - TRBJ2-7 TRBV29-1
CASSQPQRAYEQYF TGTGCCAGCAGCCAACCACAGCGGGCCTACGAGCAGTACTTC few - TRBJ2-7 TRBV4-2
CSALGPSGRARGIWVTDTQYF TGCAGTGCCCTGGGGCCTAGCGGGAGGGCTCGCGGGATTTGGGTCACAGATACGCAGTATTTT few TRBD2 TRBJ2-3 TRBV20-1
CASSPDPPEQYF TGTGCCAGCAGTCCCGACCCCCCCGAGCAGTACTTC - - TRBJ2-7 TRBV6-1
CASSYGTAQGSPLHF TGTGCCAGCAGCTACGGGACAGCCCAGGGGTCACCCCTCCACTTT - TRBD1 TRBJ1-6 TRBV6-5
CASSHRGLGQPQHF TGTGCCAGCAGCCACAGGGGGCTAGGTCAGCCCCAGCATTTT - TRBD1 TRBJ1-5 TRBV16
CSASLITTEAFF TGCAGTGCTAGTTTAATAACCACTGAAGCTTTCTTT - - TRBJ1-1 TRBV20-1
CASSEASRPRETQYF TGTGCCAGCAGTGAAGCCTCTAGACCGCGGGAGACCCAGTACTTC - - TRBJ2-5 TRBV2
CASSLDSSGEYEQYF TGCGCCAGCAGCTTGGATTCTAGCGGGGAATACGAGCAGTACTTC - TRBD2 TRBJ2-7 TRBV5-1
CSGAGAADTQYF TGCAGCGGAGCGGGAGCCGCAGATACGCAGTATTTT - TRBD2 TRBJ2-3 TRBV29-1
CSASRTSSYEQYF TGCAGTGCTAGCAGAACTAGCTCCTACGAGCAGTACTTC - - TRBJ2-7 TRBV20-1
CASHPGLSFPDQPQHF TGTGCCAGCCACCCGGGACTCAGCTTCCCAGATCAGCCCCAGCATTTT once - TRBJ1-5 TRBV28
CASSLPGTGIYEQYF TGCGCCAGCAGCTTACCCGGGACAGGGATATACGAGCAGTACTTC - TRBD1 TRBJ2-7 TRBV5-1
CASSQDLSFGEQFF TGCGCCAGCAGCCAAGATCTTAGCTTCGGGGAGCAGTTCTTC few - TRBJ2-1 TRBV4-3
CASSPRDLNNQPQHF TGTGCCAGCAGCCCCCGGGACCTAAACAATCAGCCCCAGCATTTT few - TRBJ1-5 TRBV7-8
CASSRQRLAKNIQYF TGTGCCAGCAGCCGTCAGAGGCTAGCCAAAAACATTCAGTACTTC - - TRBJ2-4 TRBV14
CASRFTGGRINEQFF TGTGCCAGCAGATTTACGGGTGGAAGAATCAATGAGCAGTTCTTC many - TRBJ2-1 TRBV12-3/TRBV12-4
CSADRGSPLHF TGCAGTGCTGACAGGGGTTCACCCCTCCACTTT - TRBD1 TRBJ1-6 TRBV20-1
CASNEGTGGGEKLFF TGCGCCAGCAACGAAGGGACAGGGGGTGGCGAAAAACTGTTTTTT - TRBD1 TRBJ1-4 TRBV5-1
CASSIRDRDSAQYF TGTGCCAGCAGCATCCGGGACAGGGACTCAGCGCAGTACTTC few TRBD1 TRBJ2-4 TRBV7-2
CASSYPLSSYNEQFF TGTGCCAGCAGTTACCCCCTTAGCTCCTACAATGAGCAGTTCTTC - - TRBJ2-1 TRBV6-6
CASSASSGSSYNEQFF TGCGCCAGCAGCGCCTCTAGCGGGAGCTCCTACAATGAGCAGTTCTTC - TRBD2 TRBJ2-1 TRBV5-1
CASGGQGDKEAQYF TGTGCCAGCGGGGGACAGGGGGACAAAGAGGCCCAGTACTTC - TRBD1 TRBJ2-5 TRBV16
CASSLDRGTSSYNEQFF TGTGCCAGCAGTTTGGACAGGGGGACAAGCTCCTACAATGAGCAGTTCTTC few TRBD1 TRBJ2-1 TRBV27
CSVEGRINTEAFF TGCAGCGTTGAAGGCAGGATTAACACTGAAGCTTTCTTT - - TRBJ1-1 TRBV29-1
CASSRTGGFYEQYF TGTGCCAGCAGCAGGACAGGGGGCTTCTACGAGCAGTACTTC - TRBD1 TRBJ2-7 TRBV7-8
CSARGTSGREANVLTF TGCAGTGCTCGAGGGACTAGCGGGAGAGAGGCCAACGTCCTGACTTTC - TRBD2 TRBJ2-6 TRBV20-1
CASSLGEGWNTEAFF TGTGCCAGCAGCTTGGGGGAAGGGTGGAACACTGAAGCTTTCTTT - - TRBJ1-1 TRBV7-9
CASSYGHGQPQHF TGTGCCAGCAGTTATGGGCACGGTCAGCCCCAGCATTTT few - TRBJ1-5 TRBV11-1
CASSQDTGTGSPLHF TGCGCCAGCAGCCAAGATACCGGGACCGGGTCACCCCTCCACTTT - - TRBJ1-6 TRBV4-3